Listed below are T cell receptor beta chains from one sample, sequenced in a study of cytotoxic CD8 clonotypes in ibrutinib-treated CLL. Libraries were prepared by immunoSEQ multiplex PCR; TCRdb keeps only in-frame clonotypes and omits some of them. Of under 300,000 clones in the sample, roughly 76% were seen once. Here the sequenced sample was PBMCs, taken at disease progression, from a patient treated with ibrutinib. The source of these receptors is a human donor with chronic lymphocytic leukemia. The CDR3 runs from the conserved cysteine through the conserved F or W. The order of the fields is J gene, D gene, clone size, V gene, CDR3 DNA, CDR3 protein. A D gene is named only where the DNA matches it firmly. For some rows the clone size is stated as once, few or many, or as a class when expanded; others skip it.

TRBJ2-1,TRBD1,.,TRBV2,TGTGCCAGCAGTCCGGACAGGGATGACAATGAGCAGTTCTTC,CASSPDRDDNEQFF
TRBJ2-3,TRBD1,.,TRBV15,TGTGCCACCAGACAGGGGTGGGCAGATACGCAGTATTTT,CATRQGWADTQYF
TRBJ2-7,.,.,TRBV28,TGTGCCAGCAGTTTTAGGGGGGCCCACTACGAGCAGTACTTC,CASSFRGAHYEQYF
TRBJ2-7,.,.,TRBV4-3,TGCGCCAGCAGCCAACAGGGAAACTACGAGCAGTACTTC,CASSQQGNYEQYF
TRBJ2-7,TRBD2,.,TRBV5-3,TGTGCCAGCGTACTACCCGGGACTAGCGGGACTGTACCCTACGAGCAGTACTTC,CASVLPGTSGTVPYEQYF
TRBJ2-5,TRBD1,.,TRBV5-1,TGCGCCAGCAGCTTCAGGGACAGTAGGGAGACCCAGTACTTC,CASSFRDSRETQYF
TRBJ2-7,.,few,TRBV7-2,TGTGCCAGCAGCGCAAGGGACGGAACCTACGAGCAGTACTTC,CASSARDGTYEQYF
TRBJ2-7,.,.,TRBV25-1,TGTGCCAGCAGTGAGGGCTACGAGCAGTACTTC,CASSEGYEQYF
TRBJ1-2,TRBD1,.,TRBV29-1,TGCAGCGCAGCGACAGGGACAAACTATGGCTACACCTTC,CSAATGTNYGYTF
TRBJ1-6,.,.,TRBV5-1,TGCGCCAGCAGCTTGAGGTCAGACGGAAATTCACCCCTCCACTTT,CASSLRSDGNSPLHF
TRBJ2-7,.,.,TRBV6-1,TGTGCCAGCGCCCGGGTCTCCTACGAGCAGTACTTC,CASARVSYEQYF
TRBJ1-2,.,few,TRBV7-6,TGTGCCAGCAGCCAGCAGATCCGAGGCTATGGCTACACCTTC,CASSQQIRGYGYTF
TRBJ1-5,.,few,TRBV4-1,TGCGCCAGCAGCCAAGAAATGAGCAATCAGCCCCAGCATTTT,CASSQEMSNQPQHF
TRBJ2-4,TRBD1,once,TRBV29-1,TGCAGCGTTTCTAAGACAGGGCCCATTCAGTACTTC,CSVSKTGPIQYF
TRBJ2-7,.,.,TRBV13,TGTGCCAGCAGCGCCTGGACGGAATCCTACGAGCAGTACTTC,CASSAWTESYEQYF
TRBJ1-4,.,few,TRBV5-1,TGCGCCAGCAGCTTGACCTCAACTAATGAAAAACTGTTTTTT,CASSLTSTNEKLFF
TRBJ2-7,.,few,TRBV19,TGTGCCAGTAGTATAGATCGGGACTACGAGCAGTACTTC,CASSIDRDYEQYF
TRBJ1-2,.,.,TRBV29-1,TGCAGCGTGTCGCCAAGACTCGACAGAAGCGGCTACACCTTC,CSVSPRLDRSGYTF
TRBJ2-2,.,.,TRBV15,TGTGCCACCAGCAGCCCCGGGACTGGTCACACCGGGGAGCTGTTTTTT,CATSSPGTGHTGELFF
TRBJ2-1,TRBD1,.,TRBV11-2,TGTGCCAGCAGCTTAGTAAAGGGACAGGGCAATGAGCAGTTCTTC,CASSLVKGQGNEQFF
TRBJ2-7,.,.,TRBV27,TGTGCCAGCGGACCTTCGACGGACTACGAGCAGTACTTC,CASGPSTDYEQYF
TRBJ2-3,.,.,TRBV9,TGTGCCAGCAGCGTAGAACTGGGGACCGCCGGGGGTACGCAGTATTTT,CASSVELGTAGGTQYF
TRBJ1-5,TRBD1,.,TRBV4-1,TGCGCCAGCAGCCAAGTTGTGCAGGGGGCGACCAATCAGCCCCAGCATTTT,CASSQVVQGATNQPQHF
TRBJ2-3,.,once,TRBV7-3,TGTGCCAGCAGCCCATTCAGGACCCTCGGCACAGATACGCAGTATTTT,CASSPFRTLGTDTQYF
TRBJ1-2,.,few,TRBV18,TGTGCCAGCTCCACCGGAGGTTCGGGAGGCTACACCTTC,CASSTGGSGGYTF
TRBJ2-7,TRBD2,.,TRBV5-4,TGTGCCAGCAGCTTGGAACTAGCGGGAGGCTGGGGTAACGAGCAGTACTTC,CASSLELAGGWGNEQYF
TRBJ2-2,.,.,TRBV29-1,TGCAGCGTTGAAACCCTCGATAACACCGGGGAGCTGTTTTTT,CSVETLDNTGELFF
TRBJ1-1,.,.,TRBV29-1,TGCAGCGTTGGGGGACCCGGGGGATTTGGCACTGAAGCTTTCTTT,CSVGGPGGFGTEAFF
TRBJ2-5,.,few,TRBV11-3,TGTGCCAGCAGCAGAGGGCCCCAAGAGACCCAGTACTTC,CASSRGPQETQYF
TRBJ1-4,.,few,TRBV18,TGTGCCGGAAAAAACGGGACTTCTAATGAAAAACTGTTTTTT,CAGKNGTSNEKLFF
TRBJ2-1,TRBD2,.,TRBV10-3,TGTGCCACCAGGACTAGCGGAATGTACAATGAGCAGTTCTTC,CATRTSGMYNEQFF
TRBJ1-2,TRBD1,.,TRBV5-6,TGTGCCAGCAGCTTGGCTTGGGACAGGGCCCTCGGGTATGGCTACACCTTC,CASSLAWDRALGYGYTF
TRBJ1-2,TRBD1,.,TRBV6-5,TGTGCCAGCAGTTACACCAACAGGGGAGGGTACACCTTC,CASSYTNRGGYTF
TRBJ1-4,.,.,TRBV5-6,TGTGCCAGCAGCTTGGATACAGGGCCTAGGGAAAAACTGTTTTTT,CASSLDTGPREKLFF
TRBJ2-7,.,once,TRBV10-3,TGTGCCATCAGTGACGGACTGCCTGGGGACTACGAGCAGTACTTC,CAISDGLPGDYEQYF
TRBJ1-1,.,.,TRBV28,TGTGCCAGCACCATAGACGTGGGGACGTGGAACACTGAAGCTTTCTTT,CASTIDVGTWNTEAFF
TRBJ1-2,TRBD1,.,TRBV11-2,TGTGCCAGCAGTCCCCGGACAGGGCGCAACTATGGCTACACCTTC,CASSPRTGRNYGYTF
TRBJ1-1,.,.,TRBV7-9,TGTGCCAGCAGCGAGCAGCCCAACACTGAAGCTTTCTTT,CASSEQPNTEAFF
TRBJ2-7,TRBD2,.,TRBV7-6,TGTGCCAGCAGCCGGGGACTAGCGGCGACCTACGAGCAGTACTTC,CASSRGLAATYEQYF
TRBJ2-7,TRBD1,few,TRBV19,TGTGCCAGTAGTATAGGTCCCGACAGGGGTTACGAGCAGTACTTC,CASSIGPDRGYEQYF
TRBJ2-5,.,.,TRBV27,TGTGCCAGCAGTTTTCGGACTAAAGAGACCCAGTACTTC,CASSFRTKETQYF
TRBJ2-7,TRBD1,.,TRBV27,TGTGCCAGCAGTTTGGGGAGACAGGGCTACGAGCAGTACTTC,CASSLGRQGYEQYF
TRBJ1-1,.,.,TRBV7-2,TGTGCCAGCAGCTTGCAGGGGTGGACTGAAGCTTTCTTT,CASSLQGWTEAFF
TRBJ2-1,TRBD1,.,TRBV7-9,TGTGCCAGCAGCTTGGGACAGGGGGTTGATGAGCAGTTCTTC,CASSLGQGVDEQFF
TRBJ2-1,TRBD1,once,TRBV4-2,TGTGCCAGCAGCCTTAGACAGGGGGCTATCGATGAGCAGTTCTTC,CASSLRQGAIDEQFF
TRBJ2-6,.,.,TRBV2,TGTGCCAGCAGTACCCTTAGGACGGGGGCCAACGTCCTGACTTTC,CASSTLRTGANVLTF
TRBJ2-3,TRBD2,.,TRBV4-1,TGCGCCAGCAGCCGAGGTAGCGGGAGCACAGATACGCAGTATTTT,CASSRGSGSTDTQYF
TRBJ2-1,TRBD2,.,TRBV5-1,TGCGCCAGCAGCATATCGTCCGGCGGGAGCTCCTACAATGAGCAGTTCTTC,CASSISSGGSSYNEQFF
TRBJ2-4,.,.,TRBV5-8,TGTGCCAGCAGCTCATGGGGGATGGGTATGGATTTTCAGTACTTC,CASSSWGMGMDFQYF
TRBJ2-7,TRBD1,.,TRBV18,TGTGCCAGCTCACAAACCGGGACAGGGGTCTACGAGCAGTACTTC,CASSQTGTGVYEQYF
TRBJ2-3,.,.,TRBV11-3,TGTGCCAGCAGCCGGGACAGCACAGATACGCAGTATTTT,CASSRDSTDTQYF